This T cell receptor (beta chain) was captured by sequencing in a study of OX40 agonist ivuxolimab in advanced cancers. This table comes from immunoSEQ multiplex PCR, and its TCRdb copy is limited to in-frame clones, with some not included. This table holds tens of thousands of clones, 81% found once. This CDR3 is built from 17 residues. Trimming removed 8 bases from V and 6 bases from J; junction bases left unmatched: 18. Germline assignment: CDR1 ENHRY and CDR2 SYGVKD. This TCR was recovered from an adult with an advanced solid tumor such as melanoma, head and neck, liver or kidney cancer. The sequences come from CD4+ or CD8+ T cells sorted from blood, collected in a trial of the OX40 agonist ivuxolimab. The chain uses TRBV10-3 and TRBJ2-1, with 8 positions matching TRBD2. CDR3 protein: CAIGAGDSGTPINEQFF. The CDR3 DNA reads as TGTGCCATCGGGGCGGGGGATAGCGGGACTCCGATCAATGAGCAGTTCTTC.